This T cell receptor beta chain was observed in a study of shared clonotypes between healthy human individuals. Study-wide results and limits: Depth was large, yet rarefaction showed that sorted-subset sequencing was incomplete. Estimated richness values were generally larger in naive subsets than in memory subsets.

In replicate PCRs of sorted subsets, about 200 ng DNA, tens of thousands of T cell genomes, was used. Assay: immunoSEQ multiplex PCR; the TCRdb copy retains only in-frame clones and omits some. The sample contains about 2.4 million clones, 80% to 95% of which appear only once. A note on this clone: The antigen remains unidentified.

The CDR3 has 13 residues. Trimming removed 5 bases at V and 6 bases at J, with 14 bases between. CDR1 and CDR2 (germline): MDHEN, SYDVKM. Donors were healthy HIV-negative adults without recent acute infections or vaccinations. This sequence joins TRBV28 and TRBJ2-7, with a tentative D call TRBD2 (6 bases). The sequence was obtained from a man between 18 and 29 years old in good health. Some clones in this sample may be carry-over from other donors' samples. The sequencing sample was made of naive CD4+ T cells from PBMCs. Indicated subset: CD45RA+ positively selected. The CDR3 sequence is CASSPPRGSEQYF. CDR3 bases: TGTGCCAGCAGTCCCCCCCGGGGGAGCGAGCAGTACTTC.